This is a list of T cell receptor beta chains from one sample in a study of shared clonotypes between healthy human individuals. Assay used: immunoSEQ multiplex PCR; TCRdb lists only in-frame clones, some missing. Seen here are approximately 1,500,000 clones, 96% observed once, and the top ten hold more than 0.9%. The specimen was naive CD4+ T cells sorted from blood. The origin of the receptors is a man aged 25 to 40 in good health. Both conserved end residues are trimmed from each CDR3. Fields, in order: clone size, D gene, J gene, V gene, CDR3 protein. The D gene is left open where the match is weak. Expanded clones are given a class, and other clones once, few, many or no size at all.

>-|-|TRBJ2-1|TRBV5-4
ASSLQGTNYNEQF
>-|TRBD1|TRBJ2-7|TRBV11-2
ASSLTSTGNYEQY
>-|-|TRBJ2-3|TRBV5-1
ASSAYPDRSLGDTQY
>-|-|TRBJ2-3|TRBV2
ASGATGVAEDTQY
>-|TRBD1|TRBJ1-2|TRBV19
ASSNREQGTYGYT
>-|-|TRBJ2-2|TRBV29-1
SAGWGTGELF
>-|-|TRBJ1-2|TRBV28
ASSFFSSGYT
>-|TRBD1|TRBJ2-1|TRBV27
ASSAHRQGTSYNEQF
>-|-|TRBJ2-7|TRBV28
ASSFISSYEQY
>-|-|TRBJ2-7|TRBV10-1
AFRTAYEQY
>once|-|TRBJ2-3|TRBV28
ASTGPNTQY
>-|TRBD2|TRBJ2-1|TRBV18
ASSPPTSGILGGEQF
>-|-|TRBJ1-2|TRBV28
ASRETGVGFYGYT
>-|-|TRBJ1-4|TRBV9
ASSVGRAANEKLF
>-|TRBD2|TRBJ2-2|TRBV2
ASTREVNTGELF
>-|-|TRBJ2-6|TRBV27
ASSNPSGANVLT
>-|TRBD2|TRBJ2-7|TRBV27
ASSLQLAGGHPLEQY
>-|TRBD1|TRBJ1-2|TRBV28
ASSLATGTGNYT
>-|TRBD1|TRBJ2-7|TRBV7-2
ASSTDRVSHEQY
>-|TRBD1|TRBJ1-5|TRBV6-5
ATRTGPDQPQH
>-|-|TRBJ2-3|TRBV4-1
ASSSIGRSLTDTQY
>-|-|TRBJ2-1|TRBV18
ASSESADNEQF
>-|TRBD2|TRBJ2-1|TRBV27
ASSLLSRLASHNEQF
>once|-|TRBJ2-7|TRBV27
ASSLRGSEQY
>-|TRBD1|TRBJ2-7|TRBV18
ASSPSRGQVSSYEQY
>-|-|TRBJ2-1|TRBV5-1
ASSQTVLGNEQF
>-|-|TRBJ2-1|TRBV7-2
ASSSPPRTSYNEQF
>-|-|TRBJ2-3|TRBV2
ASSDPRDTQY
>-|-|TRBJ2-1|TRBV5-1
ASSLGHSSYNEQF
>-|-|TRBJ2-7|TRBV5-1
ASRGGLDTTYEQY
>-|-|TRBJ1-2|TRBV9
ASSVDRDYGYT
>-|TRBD1|TRBJ2-3|TRBV18
ASSTGGGGTDTQY
>-|-|TRBJ1-1|TRBV2
ASSVIRETEAF
>-|TRBD2|TRBJ2-1|TRBV18
ASSTGLYNEQF
>-|-|TRBJ2-6|TRBV7-2
ASSNAAPGANVLT
>-|-|TRBJ2-5|TRBV7-9
ASSPGGRETQY
>-|-|TRBJ1-1|TRBV27
ASSPLPPARLNTEAF
>-|-|TRBJ2-7|TRBV6-1
ASILGGGEISPY
>-|TRBD1|TRBJ2-5|TRBV7-7
ASSSGTGIQETQY
>-|TRBD2|TRBJ2-1|TRBV6-5
ASSSTSESNNEQF
>-|-|TRBJ2-5|TRBV2
ASSVGGTGETQY
>once|-|TRBJ2-5|TRBV11-2
ASSLNPRGLGETQY
>-|TRBD2|TRBJ2-1|TRBV10-1
ASSVKIGTSGVKQF